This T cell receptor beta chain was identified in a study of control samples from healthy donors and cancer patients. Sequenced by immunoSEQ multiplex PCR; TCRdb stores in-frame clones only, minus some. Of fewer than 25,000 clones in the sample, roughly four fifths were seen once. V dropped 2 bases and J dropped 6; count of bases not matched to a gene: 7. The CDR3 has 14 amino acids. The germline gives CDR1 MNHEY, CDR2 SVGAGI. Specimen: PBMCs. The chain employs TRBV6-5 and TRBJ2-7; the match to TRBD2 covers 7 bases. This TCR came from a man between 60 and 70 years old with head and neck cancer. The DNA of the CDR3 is TGTGCCAGCAGTTACGGCGGGAGTATACGCGAGCAGTACTTC. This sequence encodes CASSYGGSIREQYF.